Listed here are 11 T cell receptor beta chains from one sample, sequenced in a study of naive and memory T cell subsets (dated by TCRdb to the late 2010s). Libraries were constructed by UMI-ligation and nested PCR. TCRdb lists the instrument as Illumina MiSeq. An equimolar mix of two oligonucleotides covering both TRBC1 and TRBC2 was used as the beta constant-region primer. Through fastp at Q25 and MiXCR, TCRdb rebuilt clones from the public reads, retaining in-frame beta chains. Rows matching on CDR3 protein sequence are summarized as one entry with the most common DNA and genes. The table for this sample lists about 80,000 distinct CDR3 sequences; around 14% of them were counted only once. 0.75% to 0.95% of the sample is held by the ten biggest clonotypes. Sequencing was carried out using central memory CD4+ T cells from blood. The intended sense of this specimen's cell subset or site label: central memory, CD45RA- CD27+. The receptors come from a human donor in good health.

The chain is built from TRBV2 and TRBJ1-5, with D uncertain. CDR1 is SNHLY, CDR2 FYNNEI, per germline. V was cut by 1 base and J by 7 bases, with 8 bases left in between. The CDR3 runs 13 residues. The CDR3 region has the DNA TGTGCCAGCAGTGAAGAGTCAGGCCAGCCCCAGCATTTT. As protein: CASSEESGQPQHF.

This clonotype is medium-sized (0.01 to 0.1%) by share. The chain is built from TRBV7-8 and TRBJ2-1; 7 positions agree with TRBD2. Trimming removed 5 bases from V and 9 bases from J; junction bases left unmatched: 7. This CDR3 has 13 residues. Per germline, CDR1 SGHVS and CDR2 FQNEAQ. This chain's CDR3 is CASSGRTSGEQFF. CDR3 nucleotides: TGTGCCAGCAGCGGACGGACTAGTGGTGAGCAGTTCTTC.

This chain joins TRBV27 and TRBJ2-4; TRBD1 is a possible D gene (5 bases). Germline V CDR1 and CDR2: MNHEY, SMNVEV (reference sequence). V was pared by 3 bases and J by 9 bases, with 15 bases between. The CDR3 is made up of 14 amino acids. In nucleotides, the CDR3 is TGTGCCAGCAGTTTCGGGCAGGGTTTGGGCATTCAGTACTTC. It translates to CASSFGQGLGIQYF.

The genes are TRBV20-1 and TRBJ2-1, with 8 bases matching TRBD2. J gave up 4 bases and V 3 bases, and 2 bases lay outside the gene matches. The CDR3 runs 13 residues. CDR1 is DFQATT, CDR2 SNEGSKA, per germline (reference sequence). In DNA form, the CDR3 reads TGCAGTGCTAGCGGGGGGGGATACAATGAGCAGTTCTTC. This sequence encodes CSASGGGYNEQFF.

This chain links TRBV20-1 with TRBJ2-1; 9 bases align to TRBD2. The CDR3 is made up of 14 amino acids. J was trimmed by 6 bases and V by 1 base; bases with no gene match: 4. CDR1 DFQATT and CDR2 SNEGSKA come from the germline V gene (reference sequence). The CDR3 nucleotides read TGCAGTGCTAGAGTAGCGGGAGTTCTCAATGAGCAGTTCTTC. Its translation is CSARVAGVLNEQFF.

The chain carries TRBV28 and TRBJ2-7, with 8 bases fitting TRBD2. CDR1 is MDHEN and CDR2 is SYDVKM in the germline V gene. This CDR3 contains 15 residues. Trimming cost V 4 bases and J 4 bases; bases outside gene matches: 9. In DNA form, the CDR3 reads TGTGCCAGCAGTTCAATCAGCGGGGGAACATACGAGCAGTACTTC. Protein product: CASSSISGGTYEQYF.

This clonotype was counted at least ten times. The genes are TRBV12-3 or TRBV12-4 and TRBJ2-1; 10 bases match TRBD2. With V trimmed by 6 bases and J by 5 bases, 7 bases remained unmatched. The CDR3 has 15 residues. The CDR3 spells CASSTGTSVDNEQFF. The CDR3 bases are TGTGCCAGCAGCACCGGGACTAGCGTGGACAATGAGCAGTTCTTC.

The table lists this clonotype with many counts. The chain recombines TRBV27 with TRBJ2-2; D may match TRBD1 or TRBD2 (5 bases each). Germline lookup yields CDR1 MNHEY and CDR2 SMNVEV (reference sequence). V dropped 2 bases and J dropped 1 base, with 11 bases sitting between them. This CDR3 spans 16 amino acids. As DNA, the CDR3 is TGTGCCAGCAGTTTACTGGGACCGATGAACACCGGGGAGCTGTTTTTT. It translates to CASSLLGPMNTGELFF.

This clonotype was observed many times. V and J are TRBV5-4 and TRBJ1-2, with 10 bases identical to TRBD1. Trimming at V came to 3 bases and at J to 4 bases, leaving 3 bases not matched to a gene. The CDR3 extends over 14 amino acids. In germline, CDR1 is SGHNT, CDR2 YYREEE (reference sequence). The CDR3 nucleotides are TGTGCCAGCAGCTACGACAGGGGGCCCTATGGCTACACCTTC. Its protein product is CASSYDRGPYGYTF. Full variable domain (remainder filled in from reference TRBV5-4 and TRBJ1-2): ETGVTQSPTHLIKTRGQQVTLRCSSQSGHNTVSWYQQALGQGPQFIFQYYREEENGRGNFPPRFSGLQFPNYSSELNVNALELDDSALYLCASSYDRGPYGYTFGSGTRLTVV.

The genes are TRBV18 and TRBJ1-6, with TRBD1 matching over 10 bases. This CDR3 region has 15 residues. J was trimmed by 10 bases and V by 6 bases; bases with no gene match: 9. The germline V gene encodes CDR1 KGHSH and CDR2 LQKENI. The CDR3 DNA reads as TGTGCCAGCTCCCCAGGGGGACAGGGGAGGTCACCCCTCCACTTT. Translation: CASSPGGQGRSPLHF.

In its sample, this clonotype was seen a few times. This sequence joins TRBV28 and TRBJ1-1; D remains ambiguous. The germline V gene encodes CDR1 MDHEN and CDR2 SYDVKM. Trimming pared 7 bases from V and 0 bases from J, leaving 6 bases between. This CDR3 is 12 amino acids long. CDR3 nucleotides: TGTGCCAGCACCTCCGTGAACACTGAAGCTTTCTTT. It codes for CASTSVNTEAFF.